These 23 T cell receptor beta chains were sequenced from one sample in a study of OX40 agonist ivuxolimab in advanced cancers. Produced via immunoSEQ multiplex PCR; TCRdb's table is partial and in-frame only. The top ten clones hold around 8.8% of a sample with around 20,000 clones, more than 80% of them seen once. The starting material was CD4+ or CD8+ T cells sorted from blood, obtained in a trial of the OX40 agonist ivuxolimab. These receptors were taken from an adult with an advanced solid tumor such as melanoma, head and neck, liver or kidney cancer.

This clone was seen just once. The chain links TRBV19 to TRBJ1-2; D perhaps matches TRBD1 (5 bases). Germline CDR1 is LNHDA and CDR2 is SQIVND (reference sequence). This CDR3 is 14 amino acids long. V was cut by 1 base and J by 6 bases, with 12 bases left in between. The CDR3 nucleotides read TGTGCCAGTAGTATAGTCGCAGGGTCGGATGGCTACACCTTC. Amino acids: CASSIVAGSDGYTF.

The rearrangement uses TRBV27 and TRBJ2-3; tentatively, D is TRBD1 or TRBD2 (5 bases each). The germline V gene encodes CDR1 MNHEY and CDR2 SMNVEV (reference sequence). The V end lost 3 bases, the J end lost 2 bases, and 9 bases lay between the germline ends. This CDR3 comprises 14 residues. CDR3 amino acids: CASSFLGTTDTQYF. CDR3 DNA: TGTGCCAGCAGTTTTCTCGGGACCACAGATACGCAGTATTTT.

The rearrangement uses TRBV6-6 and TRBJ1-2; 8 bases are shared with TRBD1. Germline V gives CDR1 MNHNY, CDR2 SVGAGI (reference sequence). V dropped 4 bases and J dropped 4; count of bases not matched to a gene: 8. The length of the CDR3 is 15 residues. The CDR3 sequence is CASSLDRELIYGYTF. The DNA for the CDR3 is TGTGCCAGCAGTTTGGACAGGGAGTTAATCTATGGCTACACCTTC.

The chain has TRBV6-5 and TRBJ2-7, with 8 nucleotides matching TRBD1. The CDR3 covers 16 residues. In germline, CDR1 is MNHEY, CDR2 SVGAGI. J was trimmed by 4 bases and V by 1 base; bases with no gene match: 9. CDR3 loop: CASSYLVGQGAYEQYF. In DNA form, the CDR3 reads TGTGCCAGCAGTTACTTGGTTGGGCAGGGGGCTTACGAGCAGTACTTC.

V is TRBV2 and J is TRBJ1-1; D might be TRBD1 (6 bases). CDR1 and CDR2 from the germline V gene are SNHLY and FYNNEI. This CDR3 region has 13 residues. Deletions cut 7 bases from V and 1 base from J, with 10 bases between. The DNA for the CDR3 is TGTGCCAGCACTGGAGGGGGGAACACTGAAGCTTTCTTT. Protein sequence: CASTGGGNTEAFF.

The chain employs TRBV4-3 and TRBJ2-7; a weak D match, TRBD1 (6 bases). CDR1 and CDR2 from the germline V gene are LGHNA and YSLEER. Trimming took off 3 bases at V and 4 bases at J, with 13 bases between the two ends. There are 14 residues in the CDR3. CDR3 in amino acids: CASSHHLQGYEQYF. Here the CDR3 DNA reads TGCGCCAGCAGCCATCACTTACAGGGTTACGAGCAGTACTTC.

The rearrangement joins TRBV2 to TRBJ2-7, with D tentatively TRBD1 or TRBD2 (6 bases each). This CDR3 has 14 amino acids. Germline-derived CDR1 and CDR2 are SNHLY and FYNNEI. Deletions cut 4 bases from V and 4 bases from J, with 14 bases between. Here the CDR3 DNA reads TGTGCCAGCAGTGTCCGGGGGCCGGGGTACGAGCAGTACTTC. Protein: CASSVRGPGYEQYF.

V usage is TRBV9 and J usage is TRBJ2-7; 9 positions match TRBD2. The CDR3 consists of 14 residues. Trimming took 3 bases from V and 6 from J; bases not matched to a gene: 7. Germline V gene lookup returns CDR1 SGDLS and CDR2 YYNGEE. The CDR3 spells CASSAGAGGPEQYF. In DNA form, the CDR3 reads TGTGCCAGCAGCGCAGGCGCGGGGGGGCCCGAGCAGTACTTC. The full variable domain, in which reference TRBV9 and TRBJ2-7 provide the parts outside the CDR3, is DSGVTQTPKHLITATGQRVTLRCSPRSGDLSVYWYQQSLDQGLQFLIQYYNGEERAKGNILERFSAQQFPDLHSELNLSSLELGDSALYFCASSAGAGGPEQYFGPGTRLTVT.

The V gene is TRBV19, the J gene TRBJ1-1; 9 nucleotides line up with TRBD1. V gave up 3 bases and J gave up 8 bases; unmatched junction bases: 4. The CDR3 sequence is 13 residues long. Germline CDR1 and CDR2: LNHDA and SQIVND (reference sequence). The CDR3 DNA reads TGTGCCAGTAGTATCACTGGGACAGGGGAAGCTTTCTTT. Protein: CASSITGTGEAFF.

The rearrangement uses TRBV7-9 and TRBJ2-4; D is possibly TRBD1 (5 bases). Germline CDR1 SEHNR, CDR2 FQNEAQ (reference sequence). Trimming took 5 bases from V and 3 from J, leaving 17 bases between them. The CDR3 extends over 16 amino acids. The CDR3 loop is CASSPPVGRDKNIQYF. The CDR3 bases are TGTGCCAGCAGCCCCCCCGTGGGCAGGGACAAAAACATTCAGTACTTC.

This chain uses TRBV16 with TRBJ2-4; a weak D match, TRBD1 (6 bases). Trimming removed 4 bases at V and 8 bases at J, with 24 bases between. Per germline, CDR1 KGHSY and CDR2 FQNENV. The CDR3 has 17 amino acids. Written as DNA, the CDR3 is TGTGCCAGCAGCCGCCGGGCACCGACAGGTGGAAGAGACATTCAGTACTTC. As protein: CASSRRAPTGGRDIQYF.

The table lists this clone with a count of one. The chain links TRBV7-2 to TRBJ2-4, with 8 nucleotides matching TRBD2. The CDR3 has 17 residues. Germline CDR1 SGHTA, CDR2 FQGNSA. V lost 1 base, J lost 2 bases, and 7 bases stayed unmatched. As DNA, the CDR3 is TGTGCCAGCAGCTTAGAATTCGGGGGGGCGTCCAAAAACATTCAGTACTTC. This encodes CASSLEFGGASKNIQYF.

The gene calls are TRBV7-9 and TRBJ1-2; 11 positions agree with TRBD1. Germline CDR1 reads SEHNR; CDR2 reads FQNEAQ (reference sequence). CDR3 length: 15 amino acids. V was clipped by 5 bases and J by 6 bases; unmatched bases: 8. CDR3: CASSLGQGAIDGYTF. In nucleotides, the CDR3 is TGTGCCAGCAGCCTCGGACAGGGGGCGATTGATGGCTACACCTTC.

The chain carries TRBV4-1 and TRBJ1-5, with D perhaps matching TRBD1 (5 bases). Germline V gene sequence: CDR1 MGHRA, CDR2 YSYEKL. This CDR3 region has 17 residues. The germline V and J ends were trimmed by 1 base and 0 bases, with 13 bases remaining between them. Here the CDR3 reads CASSQAKGPYSNQPQHF. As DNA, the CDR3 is TGCGCCAGCAGCCAAGCCAAGGGACCTTATAGCAATCAGCCCCAGCATTTT.

In DNA form, the CDR3 reads TGTGCCAGCAGTTTAGGTTCCTATGGGGACGAGCAGTACTTC. Protein product: CASSLGSYGDEQYF. The chain uses TRBV27 and TRBJ2-5; D gene unclear. Gene TRBJ2-7 matches the end of the DNA better, so the J call may be wrong. CDR3 length: 14 amino acids. The germline CDR1 and CDR2 sequences are MNHEY and SMNVEV (reference sequence).

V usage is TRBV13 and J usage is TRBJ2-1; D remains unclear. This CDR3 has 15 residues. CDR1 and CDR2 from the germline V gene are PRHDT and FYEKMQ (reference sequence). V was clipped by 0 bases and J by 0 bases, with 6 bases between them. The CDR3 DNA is TGTGCCAGCAGCTTAGGACAGAGCTCCTACAATGAGCAGTTCTTC. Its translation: CASSLGQSSYNEQFF.

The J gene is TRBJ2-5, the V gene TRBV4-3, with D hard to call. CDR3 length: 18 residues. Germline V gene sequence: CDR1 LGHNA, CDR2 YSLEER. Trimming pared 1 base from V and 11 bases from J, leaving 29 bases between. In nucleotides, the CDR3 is TGCGCCAGCAGCCAAGGGGCAGGTTTCCCAGAAGTAAGTGAGGAGCAGTACTTC. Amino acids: CASSQGAGFPEVSEEQYF.

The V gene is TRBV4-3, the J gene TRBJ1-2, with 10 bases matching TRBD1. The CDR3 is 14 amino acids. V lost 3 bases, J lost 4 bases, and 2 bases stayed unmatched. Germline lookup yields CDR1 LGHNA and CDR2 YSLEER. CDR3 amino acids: CASSHGQGGYGYTF. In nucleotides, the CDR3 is TGCGCCAGCAGCCATGGACAGGGGGGCTATGGCTACACCTTC.

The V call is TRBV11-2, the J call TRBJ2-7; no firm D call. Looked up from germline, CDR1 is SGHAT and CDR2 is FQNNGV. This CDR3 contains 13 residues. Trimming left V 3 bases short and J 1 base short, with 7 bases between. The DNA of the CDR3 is TGTGCCAGCAGCTTCGTAAATTCCTACGAGCAGTACTTC. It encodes CASSFVNSYEQYF.

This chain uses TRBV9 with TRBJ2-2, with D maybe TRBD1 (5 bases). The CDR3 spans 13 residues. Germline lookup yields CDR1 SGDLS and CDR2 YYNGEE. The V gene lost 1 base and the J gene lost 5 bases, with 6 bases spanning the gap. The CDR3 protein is CASSVTGTGELFF. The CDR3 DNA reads TGTGCCAGCAGCGTAACAGGAACCGGGGAGCTGTTTTTT.

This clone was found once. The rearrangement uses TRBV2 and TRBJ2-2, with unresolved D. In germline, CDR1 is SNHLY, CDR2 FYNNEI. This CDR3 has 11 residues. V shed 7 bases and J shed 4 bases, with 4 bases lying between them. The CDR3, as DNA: TGTGCCAGCACACTCACCGGGGAGCTGTTTTTT. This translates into CASTLTGELFF.

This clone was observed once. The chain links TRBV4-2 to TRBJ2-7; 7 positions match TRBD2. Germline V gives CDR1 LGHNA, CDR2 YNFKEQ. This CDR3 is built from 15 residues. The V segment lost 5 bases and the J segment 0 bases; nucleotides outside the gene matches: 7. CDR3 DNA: TGTGCCAGCAGCACAGCGGGGCTTAGCTCCTACGAGCAGTACTTC. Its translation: CASSTAGLSSYEQYF.

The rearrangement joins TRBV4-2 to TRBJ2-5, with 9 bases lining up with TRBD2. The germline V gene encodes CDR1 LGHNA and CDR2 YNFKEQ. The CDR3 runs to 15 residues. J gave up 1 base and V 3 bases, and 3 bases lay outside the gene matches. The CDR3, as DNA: TGTGCCAGCAGCCAGCGGGGGGGCCCCCAAGAGACCCAGTACTTC. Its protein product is CASSQRGGPQETQYF.